These 19 T cell receptor beta chains were sequenced from one sample in a study of human T cells and chemical hapten exposure. The time point is: patch test 1, 2 weeks after DPC sensitization. Described treatment: therapeutic diphenylcyclopropenone sensitization with weekly scalp DPC. In TCRdb, the RACE reads were re-called with MiXCR into one record per CDR3 protein. The sample lists roughly 380,000 distinct CDR3 sequences; more than 4.5% were seen once. The material was whole blood, obtained in connection with sensitization to the hapten diphenylcyclopropenone (DPC). Every receptor here comes from a woman in her 50s with alopecia areata. Some clones in this sample may be carry-over from other donors' samples.

As for this clonotype: The junction shows a germline mismatch at one end, possibly a read error. The chain combines TRBV27 with TRBJ2-7; D possibly uses TRBD1 or TRBD2 (5 bases each). This CDR3 has 15 residues. CDR1 is MNHEY, CDR2 SMNVEV, per germline (reference sequence). This CDR3 reads CASKPGSYSDRILFF. The CDR3 DNA is TGTGCCAGCAAACCAGGGAGTTATTCAGACCGAATCTTATTCTTC.

This clonotype was detected many times. The chain combines TRBV20-1 with TRBJ2-6; D not certain. The CDR3 totals 14 residues. Per germline, CDR1 DFQATT and CDR2 SNEGSKA (reference sequence). V was trimmed by 0 bases and J by 0 bases, leaving 3 bases between them. CDR3 protein: CSAREDSGANVLTF. The CDR3 region has the DNA TGCAGTGCTAGAGAAGACTCTGGGGCCAACGTCCTGACTTTC.

This clonotype was observed many times. The V call is TRBV12-3 or TRBV12-4, the J call TRBJ1-2, with TRBD1 as a possible D gene (6 bases). The V gene lost 3 bases and the J gene lost 8 bases, with 19 bases spanning the gap. The CDR3 consists of 15 residues. The CDR3 DNA reads TGTGCCAGCAGTTTGGGTTCGGGGGCCCTCAGGGGCTACACCTTC. Translation: CASSLGSGALRGYTF.

This clonotype appeared a few times. The junction departs from the called germline gene at one end, perhaps through a read error. J is TRBJ2-3 and V is TRBV2, with D tentatively TRBD1 (6 bases). The CDR3 runs 12 residues. Germline lookup yields CDR1 SNHLY and CDR2 FYNNEI. The CDR3 protein is CASGEQGDTQYF. The CDR3 bases are TGTGCCAGCGGTGAACAGGGCGATACGCAGTATTTT.

The chain is built from TRBV10-3 and TRBJ1-1; 7 nucleotides agree with TRBD1. V lost 11 bases, J lost 0 bases, and 6 bases stayed unmatched. Germline assignment: CDR1 ENHRY and CDR2 SYGVKD. The length of the CDR3 is 13 residues. The CDR3 region has the DNA TGTGCCTCAGGGGGTGAGATGAACACTGAAGCTTTCTTT. This translates into CASGGEMNTEAFF.

This clonotype was counted only a few times. V is TRBV29-1 and J is TRBJ2-3; 11 nucleotides match TRBD2. The germline V gene encodes CDR1 SQVTM and CDR2 ANQGSEA. The CDR3 is made up of 17 amino acids. J lost 0 bases, V lost 0 bases, and 5 bases had no gene match. The CDR3 here is CSVEDGTSGTSTDTQYF. CDR3 coding DNA: TGCAGCGTTGAAGATGGGACTAGCGGAACTAGCACAGATACGCAGTATTTT.

The chain uses TRBV20-1 and TRBJ2-1; 8 bases fit TRBD2. CDR1 and CDR2 from the germline V gene are DFQATT and SNEGSKA (reference sequence). With V trimmed by 3 bases and J by 8 bases, 15 bases remained unmatched. CDR3 size: 16 residues. The CDR3 here is CSAREAGRGTLDEQFF. Written as DNA, the CDR3 is TGCAGTGCTAGGGAGGCCGGGAGGGGTACTCTGGATGAGCAGTTCTTC.

The DNA for the CDR3 is TGCGCCAGCAGCTTGCAGGGGGCGGATTACGAGCAGTACTTC. Translating it yields CASSLQGADYEQYF. The V call is TRBV5-1, the J call TRBJ2-7; TRBD1 agrees at 8 bases. This CDR3 has 14 amino acids. With V trimmed by 1 base and J by 4 bases, 4 bases remained unmatched. Germline CDR1 reads SGHRS; CDR2 reads YFSETQ.

This clonotype has ten or more counts. The V call is TRBV12-3 or TRBV12-4, the J call TRBJ2-3; D gene unclear. The CDR3 consists of 11 residues. The germline V and J ends were trimmed by 1 base and 12 bases, with 8 bases remaining between them. The CDR3 nucleotides are TGTGCCAGCAGTTTAGACCGGGTTCAGTATTTT. Translating gives CASSLDRVQYF.

V and J are TRBV28 and TRBJ1-2, with 9 nucleotides matching TRBD1. The length of the CDR3 is 14 residues. V shed 5 bases and J 4 bases; nucleotides not matched to a gene: 5. Germline loops: CDR1 MDHEN, CDR2 SYDVKM. CDR3 DNA: TGTGCCAGCAGTCCGACAGGGGGGCCCTATGGCTACACCTTC. This sequence encodes CASSPTGGPYGYTF.

This clonotype was counted at least ten times. The chain employs TRBV20-1 and TRBJ2-5, with TRBD2 identical over 9 bases. CDR3 length: 17 residues. In germline, CDR1 is DFQATT, CDR2 SNEGSKA (reference sequence). Losses at the gene ends were 0 bases for V and 1 base for J; bases not matched to a gene: 9. Here the CDR3 DNA reads TGCAGTGCTAGAGACCCCTTTCTAGCGGGGCTCCAAGAGACCCAGTACTTC. Translated, it gives CSARDPFLAGLQETQYF.

This clonotype was seen repeatedly, ten times or more. The V gene is TRBV5-1, the J gene TRBJ1-6; D perhaps matches TRBD1 (5 bases). Trimming left V 4 bases short and J 10 bases short, with 21 bases between. CDR3 length equals 16 residues. Germline V CDR1 and CDR2: SGHRS, YFSETQ. CDR3 sequence reads: CASSPTGLGMGSPLHF. The CDR3, as DNA: TGCGCCAGCAGCCCAACGGGACTGGGGATGGGATCACCCCTCCACTTT.

This clonotype was detected a few times. The chain is built from TRBV20-1 and TRBJ2-4; D may match TRBD1 or TRBD2 (6 bases each). The germline gives CDR1 DFQATT, CDR2 SNEGSKA (reference sequence). The CDR3 sequence is 15 residues long. V was clipped by 3 bases and J by 0 bases, with 12 bases between them. The CDR3 here is CSARERGVAKNIQYF. Here the CDR3 DNA reads TGCAGTGCTAGGGAAAGGGGGGTAGCCAAAAACATTCAGTACTTC.

There are a few counts of this clonotype. The chain uses TRBV7-9 and TRBJ2-7, with D maybe TRBD1 (6 bases). Trimming took 5 bases from V and 0 from J, leaving 17 bases between them. This CDR3 contains 16 residues. Germline loops: CDR1 SEHNR, CDR2 FQNEAQ (reference sequence). CDR3 amino acids: CASSPLLRQDSYEQYF. As DNA, the CDR3 is TGTGCCAGCAGCCCCCTCCTGAGACAGGACTCCTACGAGCAGTACTTC.

Ten or more counts support this clonotype. The rearrangement links TRBV12-3 or TRBV12-4 to TRBJ2-5, with 14 bases matching TRBD2. V shed 5 bases, J shed 4 bases, and the junction held 3 bases outside the gene matches. The CDR3 contains 15 residues. The CDR3 DNA is TGTGCCAGCAGTGCAGGACTAGCGGGAGGAGAGACCCAGTACTTC. Translation: CASSAGLAGGETQYF.

This clonotype was observed at least ten times. This chain links TRBV19 with TRBJ2-1; D perhaps matches TRBD2 (5 bases). CDR3 length: 15 residues. Trimming cost V 5 bases and J 0 bases, with 11 bases left between them. Germline V lookup: CDR1 LNHDA, CDR2 SQIVND (reference sequence). The CDR3 coding sequence is TGTGCCAGTAGTCGTGTAGGGAGCTCCTACAATGAGCAGTTCTTC. This translates into CASSRVGSSYNEQFF.

This clonotype came up many times. The rearrangement joins TRBV7-2 to TRBJ1-6; D gene ambiguous. There are 13 residues in the CDR3. Germline values: CDR1 SGHTA, CDR2 FQGNSA. With 1 base removed from V and 10 bases from J, the gap between germline ends came to 8 bases. CDR3 sequence: CASSLVRASPLHF. The CDR3 nucleotides are TGTGCCAGCAGCTTAGTAAGGGCGTCACCCCTCCACTTT. The variable domain in full, with the rest retrieved from reference TRBV7-2 and TRBJ1-6, is GAGVSQSPSNKVTEKGKDVELRCDPISGHTALYWYRQSLGQGLEFLIYFQGNSAPDKSGLPSDRFSAERTGGSVSTLTIQRTQQEDSAVYLCASSLVRASPLHFGNGTRLTVT.

The sample holds many counts of this clonotype. The chain links TRBV7-2 to TRBJ1-5, with 8 bases that match TRBD1. J lost 5 bases, V lost 5 bases, and 5 bases had no gene match. Germline loops: CDR1 SGHTA, CDR2 FQGNSA. This CDR3 has 14 amino acids. The CDR3 bases are TGTGCCAGCAGCCCCCGACAGGGGTATCAGCCCCAGCATTTT. It yields the protein CASSPRQGYQPQHF.

This clonotype was observed at least ten times. V is TRBV28 and J is TRBJ1-5, with D unclear. Looked up from germline, CDR1 is MDHEN and CDR2 is SYDVKM. V was pared by 4 bases and J by 2 bases, with 12 bases between. This CDR3 contains 15 residues. The CDR3 nucleotides are TGTGCCAGCAGTTCGAAGGTTTGGGGCAATCAGCCCCAGCATTTT. Its protein is CASSSKVWGNQPQHF.